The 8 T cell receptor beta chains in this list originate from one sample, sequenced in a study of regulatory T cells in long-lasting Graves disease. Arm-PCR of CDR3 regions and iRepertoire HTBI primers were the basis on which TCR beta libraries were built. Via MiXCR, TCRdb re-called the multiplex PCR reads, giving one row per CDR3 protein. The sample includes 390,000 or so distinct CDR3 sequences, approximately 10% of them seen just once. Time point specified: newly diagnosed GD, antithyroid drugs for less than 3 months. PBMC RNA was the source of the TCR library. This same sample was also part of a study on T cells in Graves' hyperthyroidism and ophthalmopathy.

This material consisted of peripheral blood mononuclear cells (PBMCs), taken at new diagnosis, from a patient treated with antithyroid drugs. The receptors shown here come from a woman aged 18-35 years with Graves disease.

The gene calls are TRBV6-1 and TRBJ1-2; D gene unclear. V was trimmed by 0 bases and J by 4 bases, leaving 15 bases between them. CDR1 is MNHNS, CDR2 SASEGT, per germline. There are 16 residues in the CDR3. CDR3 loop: CASSEAETANSYGYTF. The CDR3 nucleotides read TGTGCCAGCAGTGAAGCGGAGACGGCGAACTCCTATGGCTACACCTTC.

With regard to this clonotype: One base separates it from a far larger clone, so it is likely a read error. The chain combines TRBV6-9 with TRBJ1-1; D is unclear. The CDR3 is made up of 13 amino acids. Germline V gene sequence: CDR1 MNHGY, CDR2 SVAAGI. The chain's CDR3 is CASSHSGHTEAFF. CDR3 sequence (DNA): TGTGCCAGCAGTCATTCGGGTCACACTGAAGCTTTCTTT.

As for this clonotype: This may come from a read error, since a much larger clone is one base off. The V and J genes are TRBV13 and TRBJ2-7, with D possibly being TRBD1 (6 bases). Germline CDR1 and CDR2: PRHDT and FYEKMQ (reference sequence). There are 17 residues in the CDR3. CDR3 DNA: TGTGCCGGCAGCTTAGGGACACGCCACCAAGGGGCCTACGAGCAGTACTTC. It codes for CAGSLGTRHQGAYEQYF.

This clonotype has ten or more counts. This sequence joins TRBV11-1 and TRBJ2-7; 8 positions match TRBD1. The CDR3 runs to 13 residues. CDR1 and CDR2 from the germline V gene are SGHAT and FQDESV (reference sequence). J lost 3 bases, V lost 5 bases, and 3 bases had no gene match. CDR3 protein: CASSRDRHYEQYV. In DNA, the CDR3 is TGTGCCAGCAGCCGGGACAGGCACTACGAGCAGTACGTC.

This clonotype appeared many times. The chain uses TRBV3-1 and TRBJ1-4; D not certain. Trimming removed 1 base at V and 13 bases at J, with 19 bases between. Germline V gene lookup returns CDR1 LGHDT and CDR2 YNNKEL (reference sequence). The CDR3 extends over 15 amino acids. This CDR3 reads CASSQVPVRSLGLFF. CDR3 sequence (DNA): TGTGCCAGCAGCCAAGTCCCGGTTAGGAGCCTTGGACTGTTTTTT.

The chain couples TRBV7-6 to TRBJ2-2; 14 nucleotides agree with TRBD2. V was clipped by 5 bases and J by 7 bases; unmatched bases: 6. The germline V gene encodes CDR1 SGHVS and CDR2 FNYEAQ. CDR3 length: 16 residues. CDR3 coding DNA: TGTGCCAGCAGCCCAGGACTAGCGGGAGGTCACGGGGAGCTGTTTTTT. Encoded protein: CASSPGLAGGHGELFF.

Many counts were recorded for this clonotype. In DNA, the CDR3 is TGTGCCAGCAGGACGGCGGGGCAAGGCGCAGATACGCAGTATTTT. Encoded protein: CASRTAGQGADTQYF. The chain couples TRBV6-2 or TRBV6-3 to TRBJ2-3; perhaps TRBD2 as D (6 bases). V gave up 6 bases and J gave up 4 bases, with 17 bases separating them. Per the germline V gene, CDR1 is MNHEY and CDR2 is SVGEGT. The CDR3 runs 15 residues.

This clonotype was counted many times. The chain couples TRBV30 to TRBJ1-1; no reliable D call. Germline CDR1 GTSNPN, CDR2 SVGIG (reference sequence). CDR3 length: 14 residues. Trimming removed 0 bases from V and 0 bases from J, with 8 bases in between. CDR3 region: CAWSVGIMNTEAFF. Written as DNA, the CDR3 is TGTGCCTGGAGTGTGGGAATCATGAACACTGAAGCTTTCTTT.